The clone carrying this T cell receptor (beta chain) showed up just once. Trimming left V 0 bases short and J 7 bases short, with 7 bases between. The germline V gene has CDR1 SGHRS and CDR2 YFSETQ. CDR3 length: 13 residues. Participants had their cohort set by participant-reported clinical history. This sample stems from a study of blood T cell repertoires in COVID-19. Turning to the study itself: The analysed material was cDNA or gDNA that came from T cells, B-cell-depleted T cells, or PBMCs.

In the study's own analysis: The authors estimated nucleated cell counts from reference gene primer amplification. The assay was immunoSEQ multiplex PCR, and TCRdb's table has in-frame clones only and misses some. V, J and clone size reflect that table, while D and trimming were determined from the DNA. Of 230,000 or so clones listed, about nine tenths are singletons. Sequenced sample: PBMCs or T cells enriched from blood (not recorded which). The clonotype was recovered from a woman aged 25 to 39 who had recovered from COVID-19. The J gene is TRBJ2-2, the V gene TRBV5-1; D might be TRBD1 (5 bases). The CDR3 nucleotides are TGCGCCAGCAGCTTGGAAGGGGTCGGGGAGCTGTTTTTT. This gives the protein CASSLEGVGELFF.